The entry that follows covers one T cell receptor (beta chain) sequence. Antigen unknown. The CDR3 extends over 15 amino acids. Germline V lookup: CDR1 KGHSH, CDR2 LQKENI. V was cut by 5 bases and J by 0 bases, with 8 bases left in between. The sample is drawn from a study of blood T cells in healthy people across ages. Notes on the study in general: In older individuals, TCR beta diversity per million T cells was lower, falling roughly linearly with age. Underestimates were what the diversity estimates from one million T cells were considered to be.

The use of a sample-barcoded 5' primer and a J-beta primer mix characterized a second PCR of 7 to 11 cycles. TCRdb called the 5' RACE reads again in MiXCR, with one record for every CDR3 protein. The sample lists 1.5 million to 2 million distinct CDR3 sequences, 49% seen once, with less than 2.5% in the top ten. V gene TRBV18 combines with J gene TRBJ1-6, with D unresolved. The sequencing sample was made of blood. The TCR comes from a woman aged 40 to 50 in good health. For the CDR3, the DNA is TGTGCCAGCTCAGACATCATCTCCTATAATTCACCCCTCCACTTT. This sequence encodes CASSDIISYNSPLHF. Supplemented by reference TRBV18 and TRBJ1-6, the full variable domain reads NAGVMQNPRHLVRRRGQEARLRCSPMKGHSHVYWYRQLPEEGLKFMVYLQKENIIDESGMPKERFSAEFPKEGPSILRIQQVVRGDSAAYFCASSDIISYNSPLHFGNGTRLTVT.